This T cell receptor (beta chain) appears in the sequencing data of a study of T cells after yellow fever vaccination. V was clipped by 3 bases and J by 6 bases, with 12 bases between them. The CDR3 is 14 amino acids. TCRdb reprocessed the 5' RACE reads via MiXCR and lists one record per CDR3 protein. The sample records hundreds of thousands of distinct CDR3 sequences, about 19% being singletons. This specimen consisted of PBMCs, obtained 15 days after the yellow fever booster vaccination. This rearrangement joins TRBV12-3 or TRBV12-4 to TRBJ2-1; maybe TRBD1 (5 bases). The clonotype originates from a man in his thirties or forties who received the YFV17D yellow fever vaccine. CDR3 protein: CASSFWAGPNEQFF. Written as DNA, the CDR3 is TGTGCCAGCAGTTTCTGGGCAGGGCCCAATGAGCAGTTCTTC.